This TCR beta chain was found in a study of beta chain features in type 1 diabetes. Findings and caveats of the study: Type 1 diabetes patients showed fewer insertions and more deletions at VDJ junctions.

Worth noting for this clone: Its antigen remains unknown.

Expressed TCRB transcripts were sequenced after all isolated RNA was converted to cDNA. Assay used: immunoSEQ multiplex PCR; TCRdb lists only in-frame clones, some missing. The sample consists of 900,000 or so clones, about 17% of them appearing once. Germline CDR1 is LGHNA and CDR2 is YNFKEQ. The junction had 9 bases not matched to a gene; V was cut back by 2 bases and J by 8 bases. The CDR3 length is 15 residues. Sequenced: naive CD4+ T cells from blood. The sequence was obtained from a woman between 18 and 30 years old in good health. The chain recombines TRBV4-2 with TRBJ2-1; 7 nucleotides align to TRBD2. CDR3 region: CASSQMASGKHEQFF. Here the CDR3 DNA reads TGTGCCAGCAGCCAAATGGCTAGCGGCAAACATGAGCAGTTCTTC.